This T cell receptor (beta chain) derives from a study of blood T cell repertoires in COVID-19. Repertoires were generated with immunoSEQ multiplex PCR, while TCRdb's copy carries only in-frame clones and drops some. The sample yields about 41,000 clones, 70% to 85% seen once. Sequenced material: peripheral blood. The receptor was isolated from a woman aged 55-69 years with acute or convalescent COVID-19.

The CDR3 DNA reads as TGTGCCAGCAGCCCCACTCGGACAGGGGGCAGGACTTTCTTT. This gives the protein CASSPTRTGGRTFF. V usage is TRBV3-1 (or the pseudogene TRBV3-2) and J usage is TRBJ1-1; TRBD1 matches at 11 bases. The CDR3 sequence is 14 residues long. Germline CDR1 LGHDT, CDR2 YNNKEL (reference sequence). Trimming took 4 bases from V and 12 from J; bases not matched to a gene: 10.